One and the same sample provided the 20 T cell receptor beta chains below, sequenced in a study of blood T cell repertoires in COVID-19. Assay: immunoSEQ multiplex PCR; the TCRdb copy retains only in-frame clones and omits some. The table lists about 260,000 clones, around 87% of them singletons. The sequenced sample consisted of peripheral blood. The receptor source for this set is a woman aged 45-65 years with acute or convalescent COVID-19.

The chain has TRBV25-1 and TRBJ1-5, with 8 positions matching TRBD1. From germline, CDR1 is MGHDK and CDR2 SYGVNS. Germline trimming cut 3 bases from V and 6 bases from J; bases unmatched to any gene: 4. The CDR3 is 14 residues long. In DNA, the CDR3 is TGTGCCAGCAGTGATCAGGGGGCTGTTCAGCCCCAGCATTTT. Translating gives CASSDQGAVQPQHF.

The rearrangement joins TRBV11-1 to TRBJ2-7; perhaps TRBD2 as D (6 bases). This CDR3 has 13 residues. V lost 5 bases and J lost 7, with 15 bases in between. CDR1 SGHAT and CDR2 FQDESV come from the germline V gene (reference sequence). CDR3 protein: CASSGLSGVEQYF. The CDR3 nucleotides read TGTGCCAGCAGCGGGCTTTCGGGGGTTGAGCAGTACTTC. The whole variable domain, remainder taken from reference TRBV11-1 and TRBJ2-7, is EAEVAQSPRYKITEKSQAVAFWCDPISGHATLYWYRQILGQGPELLVQFQDESVVDDSQLPKDRFSAERLKGVDSTLKIQPAELGDSAMYLCASSGLSGVEQYFGPGTRLTVT.

The gene calls are TRBV5-8 and TRBJ1-4, with D perhaps matching TRBD1 (6 bases). Germline-derived CDR1 and CDR2 are SGHTS and YDEGEE. V gave up 0 bases and J gave up 5 bases, with 11 bases separating them. CDR3 size: 15 residues. The CDR3 sequence: CASSLDGTLNEKLFF. The CDR3 DNA is TGTGCCAGCAGCTTGGATGGGACACTCAATGAAAAACTGTTTTTT.

The chain employs TRBV7-2 and TRBJ2-7; tentative D call: TRBD1 (6 bases). Trimming removed 5 bases from V and 2 bases from J, with 13 bases in between. Per germline, CDR1 SGHTA and CDR2 FQGNSA. The CDR3 length is 14 residues. Here the CDR3 DNA reads TGTGCCAGCAGCCCAGGGGATAGACCCTACGAGCAGTACTTC. Residues: CASSPGDRPYEQYF.

CDR3 in amino acids: CASTPPRGGEETQYF. The CDR3 DNA sequence: TGCGCCAGCACTCCCCCCCGTGGAGGGGAAGAGACCCAGTACTTC. The chain has TRBV5-1 and TRBJ2-5; D is perhaps TRBD2 (6 bases). Germline CDR1 and CDR2: SGHRS and YFSETQ. Trimming took off 6 bases at V and 3 bases at J, with 18 bases between the two ends. This CDR3 is built from 15 residues.

The DNA of the CDR3 is TGTGCCAGCTCACCAGCGACAGGGGGCTCTGGAAACACCATATATTTT. Translating it yields CASSPATGGSGNTIYF. The rearrangement links TRBV18 to TRBJ1-3; 9 nucleotides agree with TRBD1. This CDR3 has 16 amino acids. The V segment lost 2 bases and the J segment 0 bases; nucleotides outside the gene matches: 2. Germline CDR1 reads KGHSH; CDR2 reads LQKENI.

V and J are TRBV11-2 and TRBJ1-2, with D perhaps TRBD1 (5 bases). V lost 6 bases to trimming and J lost 10 bases, with 15 bases between them. This CDR3 is 12 amino acids long. Germline values: CDR1 SGHAT, CDR2 FQNNGV. The CDR3 region has the DNA TGTGCCAGCAGTCCGGCGGGACTCCACTACACCTTC. It specifies CASSPAGLHYTF.

The chain uses TRBV11-2 and TRBJ2-3; D gene uncertain. V was clipped by 3 bases and J by 1 base, with 14 bases between them. From germline, CDR1 is SGHAT and CDR2 FQNNGV. This CDR3 region has 16 residues. CDR3 coding DNA: TGTGCCAGCAGCTTTCAGACTGGCATTGGCACAGATACGCAGTATTTT. This translates into CASSFQTGIGTDTQYF.

This clone was counted a few times. The chain joins TRBV19 to TRBJ1-6, with 7 bases matching TRBD1. CDR3 size: 22 residues. V shed 3 bases and J 0 bases; nucleotides not matched to a gene: 20. CDR1 LNHDA and CDR2 SQIVND come from the germline V gene (reference sequence). The CDR3 loop is CASSIYQRTGNQRGSYNSPLHF. The CDR3 DNA is TGTGCCAGTAGTATCTATCAAAGGACAGGAAATCAACGCGGCTCCTATAATTCACCCCTCCACTTT. Filled out from reference TRBV19 and TRBJ1-6, the complete variable domain reads DGGITQSPKYLFRKEGQNVTLSCEQNLNHDAMYWYRQDPGQGLRLIYYSQIVNDFQKGDIAEGYSVSREKKESFPLTVTSAQKNPTAFYLCASSIYQRTGNQRGSYNSPLHFGNGTRLTVT.

The rearrangement links TRBV7-2 to TRBJ2-7; 11 nucleotides line up with TRBD2. Germline CDR1 and CDR2: SGHTA and FQGNSA. The V gene end was trimmed by 4 bases and the J gene end by 3 bases; junction bases not matched to a gene: 8. This CDR3 comprises 16 residues. CDR3 in amino acids: CASSSGRLAGGYEQYF. For the CDR3, the DNA is TGTGCCAGCAGCTCGGGGCGCCTAGCGGGAGGCTACGAGCAGTACTTC.

The chain recombines TRBV28 with TRBJ2-1, with 8 bases fitting TRBD2. Trimming at V came to 5 bases and at J to 10 bases, leaving 10 bases not matched to a gene. In germline, CDR1 is MDHEN, CDR2 SYDVKM. The CDR3 runs 14 residues. Here the CDR3 DNA reads TGTGCCAGCAGTCCAAGCGGGGGCCTACCCGAGCAGTTCTTC. Translating gives CASSPSGGLPEQFF. The entire variable domain, with the rest obtained from reference TRBV28 and TRBJ2-1, is as follows: DVKVTQSSRYLVKRTGEKVFLECVQDMDHENMFWYRQDPGLGLRLIYFSYDVKMKEKGDIPEGYSVSREKKERFSLILESASTNQTSMYLCASSPSGGLPEQFFGPGTRLTVL.

This rearrangement joins TRBV27 to TRBJ1-2, with D possibly being TRBD1 (6 bases). The germline V and J ends were trimmed by 4 bases and 3 bases, with 18 bases remaining between them. CDR3 size: 16 residues. From germline, CDR1 is MNHEY and CDR2 SMNVEV (reference sequence). The CDR3 sequence: CASSSTPRTDYYGYTF. The CDR3 DNA reads TGTGCCAGCAGTTCAACTCCCCGGACAGATTACTATGGCTACACCTTC.

This clone occurred once. CDR3 amino acids: CASTRDRANYGYTF. CDR3 nucleotides: TGTGCCAGCACGAGGGACAGAGCTAACTATGGCTACACCTTC. The gene calls are TRBV28 and TRBJ1-2; the match to TRBD1 covers 7 bases. V was pared by 7 bases and J by 0 bases, with 5 bases of the junction left unmatched. This CDR3 is 14 amino acids long. CDR1 MDHEN and CDR2 SYDVKM come from the germline V gene.

The V gene is TRBV19, the J gene TRBJ2-1, with 7 bases matching TRBD2. The germline V gene has CDR1 LNHDA and CDR2 SQIVND (reference sequence). CDR3 length equals 14 residues. Unmatched junction bases numbered 6, after V lost 3 bases and J lost 7 bases. The CDR3 sequence: CASSIWDGRNEQFF. The CDR3 DNA reads as TGTGCCAGTAGTATTTGGGACGGGAGGAATGAGCAGTTCTTC.

This clone was recorded a few times. This chain links TRBV10-3 with TRBJ1-3; no clear D. CDR1 is ENHRY and CDR2 is SYGVKD in the germline V gene. V gave up 0 bases and J gave up 7 bases, with 19 bases separating them. The CDR3 runs 17 residues. CDR3 in DNA: TGTGCCATCAGTGAGTCTAACATTTGGAGTAAAAGGAACACCATATATTTT. Amino acids: CAISESNIWSKRNTIYF.

This chain uses TRBV14 with TRBJ1-1; D is ambiguous. The ends were cut back, 3 bases at V and 4 bases at J, with 9 bases in the middle. Germline assignment: CDR1 SGHDN and CDR2 FVKESK. The CDR3 is 13 amino acids. Here the CDR3 DNA reads TGTGCCAGCAGCCAGGGCTGGGCCACTGAAGCTTTCTTT. Protein sequence: CASSQGWATEAFF.

This clone was seen more than once but under ten times. The V gene is TRBV7-8, the J gene TRBJ1-3; no firm D call. Germline CDR1 SGHVS, CDR2 FQNEAQ. The CDR3 extends over 16 amino acids. Trimming cost V 0 bases and J 0 bases, with 9 bases left between them. CDR3: CASSLAGLYSGNTIYF. CDR3 in DNA: TGTGCCAGCAGCTTAGCGGGCTTATACTCTGGAAACACCATATATTTT.

The chain links TRBV9 to TRBJ2-7, with D possibly being TRBD1 (5 bases). The germline CDR1 and CDR2 sequences are SGDLS and YYNGEE. This CDR3 contains 15 residues. Trimming removed 1 base from V and 2 bases from J, with 13 bases in between. The CDR3 DNA is TGTGCCAGCAGCGTATCAAGGGGTGCTACCTACGAGCAGTACTTC. Protein sequence: CASSVSRGATYEQYF. Full variable domain (rest looked up from reference TRBV9 and TRBJ2-7): DSGVTQTPKHLITATGQRVTLRCSPRSGDLSVYWYQQSLDQGLQFLIQYYNGEERAKGNILERFSAQQFPDLHSELNLSSLELGDSALYFCASSVSRGATYEQYFGPGTRLTVT.

V usage is TRBV29-1 and J usage is TRBJ2-7; D perhaps matches TRBD2 (6 bases). V was trimmed by 5 bases and J by 4 bases, leaving 15 bases between them. This CDR3 region has 13 residues. CDR1 and CDR2 from the germline V gene are SQVTM and ANQGSEA. The CDR3 is CSVRSLARYEQYF. CDR3 nucleotide sequence: TGCAGCGTTAGGTCCCTAGCGAGATACGAGCAGTACTTC.

This sequence joins TRBV24-1 and TRBJ2-7, with D possibly TRBD2 on 7 matching bases. The CDR3 has 13 residues. Germline CDR1 reads KGHDR; CDR2 reads SFDVKD. Trimming took 6 bases from V and 4 from J, leaving 12 bases between them. This CDR3 reads CATSRKGGYEQYF. CDR3 nucleotides: TGTGCCACCAGTAGAAAGGGGGGGTACGAGCAGTACTTC.